A selection of T cell receptor beta chains follows, all from one sample in a study of T cell clonotyping in hematopoietic cell transplantation. The protocol was immunoSEQ multiplex PCR, while the TCRdb copy is restricted to in-frame clones and leaves out a portion. The sample consists of 3,500 to 4,500 clones, 85% to 95% of them appearing once. Specimen: PBMCs, collected 30 days after allogeneic stem cell transplant. These receptors all stem from a male patient in his fifties or sixties who had an allogeneic stem cell transplant from a related donor, so the T cells may come from the graft donor. Some clones in this sample may be carry-over from other donors' samples. The CDR3 runs from the conserved cysteine through the conserved F or W. D genes are given only for firm matches.

j_gene,d_gene,v_gene,CDR3aa,CDR3nt
TRBJ2-5,.,TRBV29-1,CSVELTGRETQYF,TGCAGCGTTGAACTAACGGGGCGAGAGACCCAGTACTTC
TRBJ2-5,.,TRBV5-5,CASSGTDQETQYF,TGTGCCAGCAGCGGGACGGACCAAGAGACCCAGTACTTC
TRBJ1-1,.,TRBV4-3,CASSQVRGTEAFF,TGCGCCAGCAGCCAAGTAAGGGGTACTGAAGCTTTCTTT
TRBJ2-3,.,TRBV7-2,CASSLHTDTQYF,TGTGCCAGCAGCTTGCACACAGATACGCAGTATTTT
TRBJ2-4,.,TRBV28,CASSPPTENIQYF,TGTGCCAGCAGTCCCCCGACCGAAAACATTCAGTACTTC
TRBJ2-7,.,TRBV5-1,CASSLAGSGLSREQYF,TGCGCCAGCAGCTTGGCGGGCTCAGGATTAAGTAGGGAGCAGTACTTC
TRBJ1-5,TRBD1,TRBV6-5,CASRGGWGNQPQHF,TGTGCCAGCAGAGGGGGCTGGGGCAATCAGCCCCAGCATTTT
TRBJ2-3,TRBD1,TRBV7-3,CASSWGQPGTDTQYF,TGTGCCAGCAGCTGGGGACAGCCTGGTACAGATACGCAGTATTTT
TRBJ2-7,.,TRBV4-1,CASSQERGPASLPLSLYEQYF,TGCGCCAGCAGCCAAGAAAGGGGTCCGGCTAGTCTGCCCTTAAGTCTCTACGAGCAGTACTTC
TRBJ1-4,.,TRBV10-3,CAIRPQGSNEKLFF,TGTGCCATCAGGCCTCAGGGATCTAATGAAAAACTGTTTTTT
TRBJ1-2,.,TRBV27,CASRPSDGYGYTF,TGTGCCAGCAGGCCATCTGACGGCTATGGCTACACCTTC
TRBJ2-3,.,TRBV27,CASSLEGSPDTQYF,TGTGCCAGCAGTTTAGAGGGGTCCCCAGATACGCAGTATTTT
TRBJ2-7,.,TRBV7-2,CASSVQGGSYEQYF,TGTGCCAGCAGCGTACAGGGAGGGAGCTACGAGCAGTACTTC
TRBJ2-3,.,TRBV4-2,CASSQADLGTDTQYF,TGTGCCAGCAGCCAAGCGGACCTGGGCACAGATACGCAGTATTTT
TRBJ2-7,TRBD2,TRBV5-1,CASSPMGLAGGYEQYF,TGCGCCAGCAGCCCGATGGGGCTAGCGGGGGGGTACGAGCAGTACTTC
TRBJ1-4,.,TRBV11-2,CASSPGSGPNEKLFF,TGTGCCAGCAGCCCGGGGTCGGGACCTAATGAAAAACTGTTTTTT